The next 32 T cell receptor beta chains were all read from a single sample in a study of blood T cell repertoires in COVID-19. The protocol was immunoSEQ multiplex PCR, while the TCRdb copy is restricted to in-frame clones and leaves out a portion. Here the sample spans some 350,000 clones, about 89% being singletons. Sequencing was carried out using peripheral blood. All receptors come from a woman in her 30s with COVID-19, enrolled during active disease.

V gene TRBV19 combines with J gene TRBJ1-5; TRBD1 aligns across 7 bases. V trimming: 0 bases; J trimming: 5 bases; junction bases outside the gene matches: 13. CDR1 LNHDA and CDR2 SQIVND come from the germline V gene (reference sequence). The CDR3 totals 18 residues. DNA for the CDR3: TGTGCCAGTAGTATAGATCCCCTAACACAGGGGAACGATCAGCCCCAGCATTTT. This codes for CASSIDPLTQGNDQPQHF.

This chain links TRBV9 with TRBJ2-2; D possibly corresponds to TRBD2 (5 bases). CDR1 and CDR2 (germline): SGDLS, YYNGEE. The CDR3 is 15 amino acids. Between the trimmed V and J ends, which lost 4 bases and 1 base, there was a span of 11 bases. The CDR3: CASSRLTLNTGELFF. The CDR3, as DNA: TGTGCCAGCAGCCGACTAACCTTGAACACCGGGGAGCTGTTTTTT.

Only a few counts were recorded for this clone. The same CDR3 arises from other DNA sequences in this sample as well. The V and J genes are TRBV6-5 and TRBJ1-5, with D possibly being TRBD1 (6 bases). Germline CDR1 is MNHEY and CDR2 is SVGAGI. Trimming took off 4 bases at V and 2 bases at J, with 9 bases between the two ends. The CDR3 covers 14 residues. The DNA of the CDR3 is TGTGCCAGCAGTTTGGCAGGGGGCAATCAGCCCCAGCATTTT. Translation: CASSLAGGNQPQHF.

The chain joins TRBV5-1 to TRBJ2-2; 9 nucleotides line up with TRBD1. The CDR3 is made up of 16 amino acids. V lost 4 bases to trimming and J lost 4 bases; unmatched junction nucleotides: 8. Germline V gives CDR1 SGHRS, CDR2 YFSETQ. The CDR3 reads CASSRADRGTTGELFF. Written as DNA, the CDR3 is TGCGCCAGCAGCCGCGCTGACAGGGGGACCACCGGGGAGCTGTTTTTT.

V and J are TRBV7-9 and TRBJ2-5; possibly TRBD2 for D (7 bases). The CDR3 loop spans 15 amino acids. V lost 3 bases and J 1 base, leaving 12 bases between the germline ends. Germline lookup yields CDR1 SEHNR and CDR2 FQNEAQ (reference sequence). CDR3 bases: TGTGCCAGCAGCTTGAGGGGGGGCACCCAAGAGACCCAGTACTTC. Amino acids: CASSLRGGTQETQYF.

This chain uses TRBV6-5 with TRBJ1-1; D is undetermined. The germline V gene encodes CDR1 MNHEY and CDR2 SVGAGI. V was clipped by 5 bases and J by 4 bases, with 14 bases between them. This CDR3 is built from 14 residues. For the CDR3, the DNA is TGTGCCAGCAGTCACGTCGGGGAGGGCACTGAAGCTTTCTTT. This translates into CASSHVGEGTEAFF.

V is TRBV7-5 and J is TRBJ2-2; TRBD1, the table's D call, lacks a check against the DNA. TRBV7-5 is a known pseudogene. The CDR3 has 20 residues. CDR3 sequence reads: CARSLESSDRSGQGTGELFF. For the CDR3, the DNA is TGTGCCAGAAGCTTAGAGTCGTCGGACAGGTCCGGGCAGGGCACCGGGGAGCTGTTTTTT.

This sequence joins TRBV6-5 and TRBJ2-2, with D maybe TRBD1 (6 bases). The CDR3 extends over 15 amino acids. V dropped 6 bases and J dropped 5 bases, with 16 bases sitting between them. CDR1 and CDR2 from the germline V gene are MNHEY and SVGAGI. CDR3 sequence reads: CASRHSGARTGELFF. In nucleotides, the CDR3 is TGTGCCAGCAGACACTCAGGGGCTAGGACCGGGGAGCTGTTTTTT.

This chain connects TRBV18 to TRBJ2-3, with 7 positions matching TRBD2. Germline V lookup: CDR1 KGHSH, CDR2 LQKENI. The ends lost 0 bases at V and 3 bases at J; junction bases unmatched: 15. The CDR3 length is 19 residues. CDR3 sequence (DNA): TGTGCCAGCTCACCACCGTTGTCGTGGAGGGAGGGAGGAACAGATACGCAGTATTTT. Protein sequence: CASSPPLSWREGGTDTQYF.

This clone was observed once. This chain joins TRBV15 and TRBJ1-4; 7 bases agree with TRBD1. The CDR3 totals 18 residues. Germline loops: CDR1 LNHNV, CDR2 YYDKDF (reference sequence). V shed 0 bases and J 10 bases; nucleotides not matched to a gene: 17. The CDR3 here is CATSRDPTGAGGYGKLFF. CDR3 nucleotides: TGTGCCACCAGCAGAGATCCAACTGGGGCAGGGGGATATGGAAAACTGTTTTTT.

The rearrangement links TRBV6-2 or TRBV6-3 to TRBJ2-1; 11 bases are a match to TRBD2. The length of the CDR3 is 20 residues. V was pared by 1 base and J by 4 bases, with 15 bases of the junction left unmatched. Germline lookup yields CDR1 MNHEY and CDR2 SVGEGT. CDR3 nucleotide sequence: TGTGCCAGCAGTTACTTCCACGCTTCGACTAGCGGGGTGGGGTACAATGAGCAGTTCTTC. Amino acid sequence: CASSYFHASTSGVGYNEQFF.

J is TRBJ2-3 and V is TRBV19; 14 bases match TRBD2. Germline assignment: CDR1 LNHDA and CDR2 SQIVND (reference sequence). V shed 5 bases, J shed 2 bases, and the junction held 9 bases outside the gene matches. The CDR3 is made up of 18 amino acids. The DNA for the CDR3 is TGTGCCAGTAGTTTAACCGGGACTAGCGGGGGATACACAGATACGCAGTATTTT. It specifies CASSLTGTSGGYTDTQYF.

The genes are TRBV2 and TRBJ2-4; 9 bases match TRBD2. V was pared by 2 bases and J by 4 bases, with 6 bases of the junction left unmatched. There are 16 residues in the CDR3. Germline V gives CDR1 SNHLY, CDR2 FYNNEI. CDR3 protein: CASSEYWLAGKNIQYF. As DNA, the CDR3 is TGTGCCAGCAGTGAATACTGGCTAGCGGGGAAAAACATTCAGTACTTC. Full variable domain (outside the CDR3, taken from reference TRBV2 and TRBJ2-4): EPEVTQTPSHQVTQMGQEVILRCVPISNHLYFYWYRQILGQKVEFLVSFYNNEISEKSEIFDDQFSVERPDGSNFTLKIRSTKLEDSAMYFCASSEYWLAGKNIQYFGAGTRLSVL.

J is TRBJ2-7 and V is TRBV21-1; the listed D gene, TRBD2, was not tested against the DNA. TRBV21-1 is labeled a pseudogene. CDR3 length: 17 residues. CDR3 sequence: CASSKGGPDGGDYEQYV. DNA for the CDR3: TGTGCCAGCAGCAAAGGAGGCCCTGACGGCGGGGACTACGAGCAGTACGTC.

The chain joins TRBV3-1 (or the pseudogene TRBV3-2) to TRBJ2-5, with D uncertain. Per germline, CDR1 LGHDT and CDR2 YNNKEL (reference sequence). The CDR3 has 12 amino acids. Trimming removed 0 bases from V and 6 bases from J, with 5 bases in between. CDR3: CASSQDTQTQYF. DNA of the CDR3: TGTGCCAGCAGCCAAGATACACAGACCCAGTACTTC.

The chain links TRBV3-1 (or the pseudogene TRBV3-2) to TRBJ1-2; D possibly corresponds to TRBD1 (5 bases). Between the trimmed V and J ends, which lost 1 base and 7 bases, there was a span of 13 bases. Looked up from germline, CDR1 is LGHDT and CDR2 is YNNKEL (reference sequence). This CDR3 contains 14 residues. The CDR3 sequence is CASSQVRGVRGYTF. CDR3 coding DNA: TGTGCCAGCAGCCAAGTTAGGGGTGTTCGTGGCTACACCTTC.

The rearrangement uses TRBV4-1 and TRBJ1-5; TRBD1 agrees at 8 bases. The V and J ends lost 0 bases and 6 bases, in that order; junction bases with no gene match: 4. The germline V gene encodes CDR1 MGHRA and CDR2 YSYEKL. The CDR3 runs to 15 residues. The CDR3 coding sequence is TGCGCCAGCAGCCAAGACCGGGACAGGTCTCAGCCCCAGCATTTT. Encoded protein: CASSQDRDRSQPQHF.

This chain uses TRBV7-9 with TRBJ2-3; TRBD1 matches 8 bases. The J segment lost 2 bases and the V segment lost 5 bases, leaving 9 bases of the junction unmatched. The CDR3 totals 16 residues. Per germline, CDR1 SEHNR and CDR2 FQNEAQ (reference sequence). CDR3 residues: CASSPRQGLPTDTQYF. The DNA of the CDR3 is TGTGCCAGCAGCCCGCGACAGGGGCTACCCACAGATACGCAGTATTTT.

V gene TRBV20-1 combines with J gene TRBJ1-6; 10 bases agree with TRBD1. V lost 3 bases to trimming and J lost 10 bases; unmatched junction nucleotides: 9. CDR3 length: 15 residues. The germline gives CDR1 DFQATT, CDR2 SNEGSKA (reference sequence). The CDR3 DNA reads TGCAGTGCTAGTCAGGACAGGGGGAGGCGATCACCCCTCCACTTT. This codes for CSASQDRGRRSPLHF.

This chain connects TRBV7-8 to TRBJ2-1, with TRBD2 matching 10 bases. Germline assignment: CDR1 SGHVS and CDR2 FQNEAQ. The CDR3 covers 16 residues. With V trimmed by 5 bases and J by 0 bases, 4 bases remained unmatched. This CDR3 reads CASSASGRASYNEQFF. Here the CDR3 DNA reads TGTGCCAGCAGCGCGAGCGGGAGGGCCTCCTACAATGAGCAGTTCTTC.

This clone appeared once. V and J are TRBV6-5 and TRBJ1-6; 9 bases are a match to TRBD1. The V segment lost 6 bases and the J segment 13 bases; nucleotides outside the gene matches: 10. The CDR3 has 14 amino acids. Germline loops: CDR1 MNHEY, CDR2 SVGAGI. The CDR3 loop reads CASRRAGTGSPLHF. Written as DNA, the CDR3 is TGTGCCAGCAGACGAGCCGGGACAGGGTCGCCCCTCCACTTT.

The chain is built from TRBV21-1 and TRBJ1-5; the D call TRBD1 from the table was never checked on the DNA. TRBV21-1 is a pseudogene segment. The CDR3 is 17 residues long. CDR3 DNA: TGTGCCAGCAGCAAAAGGGTCCGGGACAGGGAGGCTCAGCCCCAGCATTTT. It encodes CASSKRVRDREAQPQHF.

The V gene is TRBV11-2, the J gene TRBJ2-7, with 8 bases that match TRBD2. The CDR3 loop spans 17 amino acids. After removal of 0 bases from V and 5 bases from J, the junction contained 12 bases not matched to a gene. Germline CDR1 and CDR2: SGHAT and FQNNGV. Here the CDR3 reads CASSLDPGTRRKDEQYV. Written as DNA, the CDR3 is TGTGCCAGCAGCTTAGACCCCGGGACTAGAAGGAAGGACGAGCAGTACGTC.

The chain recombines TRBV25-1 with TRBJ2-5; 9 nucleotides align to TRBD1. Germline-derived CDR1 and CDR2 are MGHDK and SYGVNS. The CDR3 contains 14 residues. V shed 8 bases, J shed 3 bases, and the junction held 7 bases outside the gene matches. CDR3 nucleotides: TGTGCCAGCGGGGACAGGGAGGCCGAAGAGACCCAGTACTTC. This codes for CASGDREAEETQYF.

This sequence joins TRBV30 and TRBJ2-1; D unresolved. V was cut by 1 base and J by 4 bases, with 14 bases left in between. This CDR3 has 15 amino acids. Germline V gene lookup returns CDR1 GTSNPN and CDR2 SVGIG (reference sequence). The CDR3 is CAWSAPPTRYNEQFF. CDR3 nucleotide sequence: TGTGCCTGGAGTGCCCCCCCGACGAGGTACAATGAGCAGTTCTTC.

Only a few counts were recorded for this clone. CDR3 sequence (DNA): TGTGCCATCAGTGTAGCAGAAGATCAGCCCCAGCATTTT. Translation gives CAISVAEDQPQHF. The chain employs TRBV10-3 and TRBJ1-5; D not certain. Germline V gene sequence: CDR1 ENHRY, CDR2 SYGVKD. Trimming pared 4 bases from V and 5 bases from J, leaving 9 bases between. The CDR3 consists of 13 residues.

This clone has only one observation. In nucleotides, the CDR3 is TGTGCCAGTAACACGCCGGACGGCCGGCGGGGGGGCTACACCTTC. The encoded protein is CASNTPDGRRGGYTF. The V call is TRBV19, the J call TRBJ1-2, with D tentatively TRBD1 (5 bases). The germline V and J ends were trimmed by 7 bases and 8 bases, with 23 bases remaining between them. This CDR3 contains 15 residues. Germline values: CDR1 LNHDA, CDR2 SQIVND (reference sequence).

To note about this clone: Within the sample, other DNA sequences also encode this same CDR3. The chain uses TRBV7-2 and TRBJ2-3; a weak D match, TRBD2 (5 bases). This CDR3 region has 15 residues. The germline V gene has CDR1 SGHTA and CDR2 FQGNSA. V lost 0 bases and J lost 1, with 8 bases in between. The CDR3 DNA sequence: TGTGCCAGCAGCTTAGCGGGAGTTGGCACAGATACGCAGTATTTT. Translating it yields CASSLAGVGTDTQYF.

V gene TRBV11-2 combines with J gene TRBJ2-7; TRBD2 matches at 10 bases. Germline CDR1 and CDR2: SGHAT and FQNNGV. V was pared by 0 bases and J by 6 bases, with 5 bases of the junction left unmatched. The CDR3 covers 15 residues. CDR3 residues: CASSLEGLASTEQYV. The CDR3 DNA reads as TGTGCCAGCAGCTTAGAGGGACTAGCGTCAACCGAGCAGTACGTC.

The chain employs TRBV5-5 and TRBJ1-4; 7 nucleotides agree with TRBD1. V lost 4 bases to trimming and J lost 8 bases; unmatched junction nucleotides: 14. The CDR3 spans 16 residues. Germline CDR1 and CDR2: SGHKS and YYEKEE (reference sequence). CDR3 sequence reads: CASSVEGNRGREKLFF. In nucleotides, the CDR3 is TGTGCCAGCAGCGTTGAAGGAAACAGGGGAAGGGAAAAACTGTTTTTT. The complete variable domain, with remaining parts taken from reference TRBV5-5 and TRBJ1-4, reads DAGVTQSPTHLIKTRGQQVTLRCSPISGHKSVSWYQQVLGQGPQFIFQYYEKEERGRGNFPDRFSARQFPNYSSELNVNALLLGDSALYLCASSVEGNRGREKLFFGSGTQLSVL.

CDR3 DNA sequence: TGTGCCACCAGCAAAGGACAGGGGTTGAACACTGAAGCTTTCTTT. Its translation: CATSKGQGLNTEAFF. The chain links TRBV15 to TRBJ1-1; 9 bases line up with TRBD1. Germline V gene data show CDR1 as LNHNV and CDR2 as YYDKDF (reference sequence). Trimming took 4 bases from V and 0 from J; bases not matched to a gene: 3. This CDR3 is built from 15 residues. The variable domain in full, completed from reference TRBV15 and TRBJ1-1, reads DAMVIQNPRYQVTQFGKPVTLSCSQTLNHNVMYWYQQKSSQAPKLLFHYYDKDFNNEADTPDNFQSRRPNTSFCFLDIRSPGLGDTAMYLCATSKGQGLNTEAFFGQGTRLTVV.

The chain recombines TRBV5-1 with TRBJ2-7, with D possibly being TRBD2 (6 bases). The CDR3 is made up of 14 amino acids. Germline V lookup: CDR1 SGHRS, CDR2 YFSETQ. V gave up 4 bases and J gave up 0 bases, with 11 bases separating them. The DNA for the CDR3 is TGCGCCAGCAGCCGGGACTTGAGCTCCTACGAGCAGTACTTC. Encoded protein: CASSRDLSSYEQYF.